This section outlines one T cell receptor beta chain sequence together with its context. Sequencing used immunoSEQ multiplex PCR; TCRdb keeps in-frame clones, though not all of them. The sample carries more than 400,000 clones, approximately 80% recorded once. The source of the sample is a study of shared clonotypes between healthy human individuals. This receptor was obtained from a woman aged 40 to 49 in good health. Some clones in this sample may be carry-over from other donors' samples. The sample comprised PBMCs.

The CDR3 DNA reads as TGTGCCTGGAGTGCGGGACAGTCGGATCAGCCCCAGCATTTT. This encodes CAWSAGQSDQPQHF. The chain carries TRBV30 and TRBJ1-5; 7 positions agree with TRBD1. This CDR3 contains 14 residues. V lost 1 base and J lost 5; bases outside the gene matches: 5. CDR1 and CDR2 from the germline V gene are GTSNPN and SVGIG (reference sequence).